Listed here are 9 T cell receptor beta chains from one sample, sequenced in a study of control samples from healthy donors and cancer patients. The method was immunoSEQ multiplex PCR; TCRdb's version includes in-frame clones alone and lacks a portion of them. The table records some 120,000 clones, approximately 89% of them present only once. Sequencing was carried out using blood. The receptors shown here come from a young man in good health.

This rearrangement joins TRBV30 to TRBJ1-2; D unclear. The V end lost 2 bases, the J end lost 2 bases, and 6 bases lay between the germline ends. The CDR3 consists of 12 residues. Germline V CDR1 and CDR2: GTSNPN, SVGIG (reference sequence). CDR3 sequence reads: CAWSPRNYGYTF. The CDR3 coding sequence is TGTGCCTGGAGTCCTAGGAACTATGGCTACACCTTC.

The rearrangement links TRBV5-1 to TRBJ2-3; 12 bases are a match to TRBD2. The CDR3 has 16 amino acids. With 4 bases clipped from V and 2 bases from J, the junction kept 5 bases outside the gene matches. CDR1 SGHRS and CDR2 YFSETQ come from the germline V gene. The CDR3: CASSLGLAGTTDTQYF. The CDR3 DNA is TGCGCCAGCAGCCTAGGACTAGCGGGGACCACAGATACGCAGTATTTT.

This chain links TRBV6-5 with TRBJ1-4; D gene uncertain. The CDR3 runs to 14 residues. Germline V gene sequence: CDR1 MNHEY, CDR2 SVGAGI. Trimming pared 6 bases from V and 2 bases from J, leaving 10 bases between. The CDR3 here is CASRSGSTNEKLFF. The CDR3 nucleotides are TGTGCCAGCAGATCCGGTAGCACTAATGAAAAACTGTTTTTT.

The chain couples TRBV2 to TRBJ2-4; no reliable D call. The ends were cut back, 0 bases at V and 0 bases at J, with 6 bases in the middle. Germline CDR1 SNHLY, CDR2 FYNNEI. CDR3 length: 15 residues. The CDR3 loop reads CASSEARLAKNIQYF. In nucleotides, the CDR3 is TGTGCCAGCAGTGAAGCCCGATTAGCCAAAAACATTCAGTACTTC. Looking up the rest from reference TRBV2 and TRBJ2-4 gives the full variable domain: EPEVTQTPSHQVTQMGQEVILRCVPISNHLYFYWYRQILGQKVEFLVSFYNNEISEKSEIFDDQFSVERPDGSNFTLKIRSTKLEDSAMYFCASSEARLAKNIQYFGAGTRLSVL.

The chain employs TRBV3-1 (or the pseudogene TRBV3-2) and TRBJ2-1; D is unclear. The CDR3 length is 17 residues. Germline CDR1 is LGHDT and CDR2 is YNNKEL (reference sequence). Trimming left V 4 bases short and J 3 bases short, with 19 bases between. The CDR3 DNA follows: TGTGCCAGCAGCCCTAAACACGGAGAAGTATACTACAATGAGCAGTTCTTC. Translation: CASSPKHGEVYYNEQFF.

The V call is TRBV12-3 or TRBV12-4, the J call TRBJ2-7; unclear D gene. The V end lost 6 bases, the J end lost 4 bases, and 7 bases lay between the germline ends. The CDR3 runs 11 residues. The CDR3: CASRLGYEQYF. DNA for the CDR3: TGTGCCAGCAGACTTGGATACGAGCAGTACTTC.

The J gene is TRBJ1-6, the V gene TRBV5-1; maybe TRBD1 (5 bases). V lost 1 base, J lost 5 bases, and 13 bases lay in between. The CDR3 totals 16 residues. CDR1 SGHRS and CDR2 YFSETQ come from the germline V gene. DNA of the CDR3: TGCGCCAGCAGCTTGTGGGGTTCGGGGGATAATTCACCCCTCCACTTT. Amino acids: CASSLWGSGDNSPLHF.

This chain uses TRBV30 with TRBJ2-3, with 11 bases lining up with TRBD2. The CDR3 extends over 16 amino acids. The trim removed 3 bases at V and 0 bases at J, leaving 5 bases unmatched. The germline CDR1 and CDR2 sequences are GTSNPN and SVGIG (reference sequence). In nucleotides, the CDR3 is TGTGCCTGGAGACTAGCGGGGGCGCCTAGCACAGATACGCAGTATTTT. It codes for CAWRLAGAPSTDTQYF.

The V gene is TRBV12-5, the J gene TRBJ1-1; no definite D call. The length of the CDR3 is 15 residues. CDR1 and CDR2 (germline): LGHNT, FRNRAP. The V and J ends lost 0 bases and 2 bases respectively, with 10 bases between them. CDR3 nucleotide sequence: TGTGCTAGTGGTTTGGTAGTCGGGGATAACACTGAAGCTTTCTTT. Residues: CASGLVVGDNTEAFF. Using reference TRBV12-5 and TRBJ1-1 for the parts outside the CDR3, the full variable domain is DARVTQTPRHKVTEMGQEVTMRCQPILGHNTVFWYRQTMMQGLELLAYFRNRAPLDDSGMPKDRFSAEMPDATLATLKIQPSEPRDSAVYFCASGLVVGDNTEAFFGQGTRLTVV.